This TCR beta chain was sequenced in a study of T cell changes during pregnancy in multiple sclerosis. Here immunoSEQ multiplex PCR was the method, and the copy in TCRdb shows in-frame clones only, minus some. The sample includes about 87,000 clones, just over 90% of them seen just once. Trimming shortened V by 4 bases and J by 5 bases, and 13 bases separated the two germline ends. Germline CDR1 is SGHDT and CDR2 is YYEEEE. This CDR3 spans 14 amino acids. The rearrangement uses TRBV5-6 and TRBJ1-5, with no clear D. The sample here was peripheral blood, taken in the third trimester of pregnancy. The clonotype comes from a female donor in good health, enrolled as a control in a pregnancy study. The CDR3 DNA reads TGTGCCAGCAGCCGACCCGAGGCAGATCAGCCCCAGCATTTT. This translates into CASSRPEADQPQHF.